The present TCR beta chain was sequenced within a study of CD8+ T cells in alopecia areata. Across the whole study: A regimen of oral tofacitinib, 5 to 10 mg twice daily, was given to treated patients. Findings of the study overall: Persistence during tofacitinib was seen for many expanded lesional clones in scalp and blood. Uncertainty remains about how baseline CD8+ expansion links to response, with one nonresponder.

This clone occurred a few times. Its target is not known. V lost 3 bases and J lost 8, with 16 bases in between. CDR1 and CDR2 (germline): MGHDK, SYGVNS. The CDR3 is made up of 15 amino acids. Treatment reported: oral pan-JAK inhibitor, 5-10 mg twice daily. Following RNA extraction, reverse transcription yielded cDNA that acted as the sequencing template. Using immunoSEQ multiplex PCR, the repertoire was profiled, and TCRdb retains in-frame clones only, with some absent. The sample includes some 200,000 clones, around three fifths of them seen just once. The V call is TRBV25-1, the J call TRBJ1-4, with a possible D match to TRBD1 (5 bases). Source: CD8+ T cells sorted from blood, taken at week 24, from a patient treated with tofacitinib. The receptor was derived from a human donor with alopecia areata. Here the CDR3 reads CASSDMDNQREKLFF. In nucleotides, the CDR3 is TGTGCCAGCAGTGATATGGACAACCAGAGGGAAAAACTGTTTTTT.